This TCR beta chain was observed in a study of T cells in Graves' hyperthyroidism and ophthalmopathy. Looking at the study overall: Sampling of peripheral blood happened at initial diagnosis, prior to any treatment. Study results and limitations: Most thyroid clonotypes that were expanded above 0.001 also turned up in blood.

Absent ophthalmopathy progression within 18 months defined stable Graves' hyperthyroidism. Newly diagnosed hyperthyroidism, duration under 2 months, in patients aged 18 to 65. RNA transcripts gave rise to amplified TCR beta CDR3 regions. An initial round of RT-PCR targeting the TCR CDR3 relied on the HTBI primer set. TCRdb re-called the multiplex PCR reads with MiXCR, one entry per CDR3 protein. The table has hundreds of thousands of distinct CDR3 sequences, 30% to 40% seen once. In this sample, this clonotype turned up many times. Its antigen is not identified. The clonotype originates from a woman aged 40 to 55 with Graves' hyperthyroidism. The sample comprised blood.

DNA for the CDR3: TGTGCCACCAGTGATTCACTACAGGGGAAGGATCAGCCCCAGCATTTT. It yields the protein CATSDSLQGKDQPQHF. V usage is TRBV24-1 and J usage is TRBJ1-5; 7 bases agree with TRBD1. Germline loops: CDR1 KGHDR, CDR2 SFDVKD. Trimming removed 2 bases from V and 5 bases from J; junction bases left unmatched: 8. The CDR3 is 16 residues long.